This TCR beta chain is from a study of T cell repertoires in cytomegalovirus infection. In the study overall: The public TCR beta signatures pointed to both CMV infection and matching HLA type. Study-level results: The ex vivo response was dominated by HLA-C-restricted CMV-specific TCR beta clonotypes. Cumulative frequency (of public TCR beta family members) identified carriers of CMV plus the relevant HLA.

As to this clonotype: Its cognate antigen is unknown.

TCRdb processed the reads anew with MiXCR; each CDR3 protein has one entry. The repertoire holds under 850,000 distinct CDR3 sequences, approximately 34% seen once, with about 2.8% in the top ten. This CDR3 comprises 17 residues. V shed 1 base and J shed 4 bases, with 18 bases lying between them. The germline gives CDR1 SGHVS, CDR2 FQNEAQ. Sequencing input: PBMCs. The chain couples TRBV7-8 to TRBJ2-3; no clear D gene. The TCR originated in a human donor in good health (CMV status not recorded). Some clones in this sample may be carry-over from other donors' samples. The CDR3 nucleotides read TGTGCCAGCAGCTTAGGACTGGTTTCTGGGTGGCCAGATACGCAGTATTTT. This encodes CASSLGLVSGWPDTQYF.